This T cell receptor (beta chain) was obtained from a study of Graves' ophthalmopathy and Graves' hyperthyroidism. About the study: Peripheral blood was collected at initial diagnosis, before any treatment. Regarding the study as a whole: Blood repertoires reportedly contained most expanded thyroid clonotypes above 0.001 frequency.

Worth noting for this clonotype: What it recognizes is unknown.

No donor had other autoimmune disease, uncontrolled infection, pregnancy or lactation. Reliance was placed on clinical symptoms, serum thyroxine, TRAb, thyroid ultrasound and orbital computed tomography for diagnosis. As the template, RNA transcripts were used to amplify TCR beta CDR3 regions. In the first round, RT-PCR was carried out with HTBI primers, and a multiplex PCR formed the second round. TCRdb reprocessed the multiplex PCR reads with MiXCR, giving one entry per CDR3 protein. The profile covers under 350,000 distinct CDR3 sequences, with roughly 17% appearing a single time and about 12% taken by the ten largest. What was sequenced was peripheral blood. The clonotype was recovered from an adult man with Graves' ophthalmopathy.

Here the CDR3 reads CASSYGGSGSRTQYF. The CDR3 nucleotides read TGTGCCAGCAGTTACGGGGGTAGCGGGAGTCGGACCCAGTACTTC. V and J are TRBV6-5 and TRBJ2-5; the match to TRBD2 covers 9 bases. The germline CDR1 and CDR2 sequences are MNHEY and SVGAGI. The CDR3 is 15 residues long. The ends lost 2 bases at V and 7 bases at J; junction bases unmatched: 8.